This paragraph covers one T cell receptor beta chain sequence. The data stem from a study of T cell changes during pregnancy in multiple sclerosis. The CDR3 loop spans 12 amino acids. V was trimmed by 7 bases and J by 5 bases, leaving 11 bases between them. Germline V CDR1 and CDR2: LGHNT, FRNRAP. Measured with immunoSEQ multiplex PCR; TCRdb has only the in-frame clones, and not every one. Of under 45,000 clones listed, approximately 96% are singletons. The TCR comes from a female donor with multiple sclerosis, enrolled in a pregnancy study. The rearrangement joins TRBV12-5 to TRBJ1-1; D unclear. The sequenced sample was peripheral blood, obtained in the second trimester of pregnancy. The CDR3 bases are TGTGCTAGTGCCCCCGGGTGGACTGAAGCTTTCTTT. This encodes CASAPGWTEAFF.